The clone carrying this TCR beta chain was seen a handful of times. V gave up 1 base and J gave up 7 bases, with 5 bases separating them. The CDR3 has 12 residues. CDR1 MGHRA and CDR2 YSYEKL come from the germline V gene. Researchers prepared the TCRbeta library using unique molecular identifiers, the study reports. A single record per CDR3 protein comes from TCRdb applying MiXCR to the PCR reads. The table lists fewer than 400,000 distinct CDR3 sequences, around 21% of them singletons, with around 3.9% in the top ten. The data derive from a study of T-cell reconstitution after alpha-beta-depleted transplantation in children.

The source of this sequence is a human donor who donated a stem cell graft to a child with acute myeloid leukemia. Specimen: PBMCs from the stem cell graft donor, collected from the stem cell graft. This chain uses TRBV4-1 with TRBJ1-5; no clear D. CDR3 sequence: CASSQVGQPQHF. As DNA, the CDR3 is TGCGCCAGCAGCCAAGTAGGGCAGCCCCAGCATTTT.